These T cell receptor beta chains were read from a single sample in a study of T cell changes during pregnancy in multiple sclerosis. Clones were sequenced by immunoSEQ multiplex PCR, and TCRdb holds only the in-frame ones, with some missing. Of 65,000 to 90,000 clones in the sample, roughly 92% are singletons; the top ten hold roughly 2.1%. The specimen comprised peripheral blood, sampled in the second trimester of pregnancy. These receptors came from a female donor with multiple sclerosis, enrolled in a pregnancy study. Each CDR3 is given with its conserved first and last residue. A D gene is named only where the DNA matches it firmly. Size is omitted from some rows. Given values are once, few, many or a class for expanded clones.

abundance: NA; v_gene: TRBV29-1; j_gene: TRBJ1-1; d_gene: NA; CDR3nt: TGCAGCACAGGGCCTACACTGGAAGCTTTCTTT; CDR3aa: CSTGPTLEAFF
abundance: NA; v_gene: TRBV11-3; j_gene: TRBJ2-7; d_gene: TRBD2; CDR3nt: TGTGCCAGCAGCTTATTGGAAGCGGGGGGACCCTACGAGCAGTACTTC; CDR3aa: CASSLLEAGGPYEQYF
abundance: NA; v_gene: TRBV6-5; j_gene: TRBJ2-7; d_gene: NA; CDR3nt: TGTGCCAGCAGTCGACAGGGAGGATCCTACGAGCAGTACTTC; CDR3aa: CASSRQGGSYEQYF
abundance: NA; v_gene: TRBV19; j_gene: TRBJ2-1; d_gene: TRBD2; CDR3nt: TGTGCCAGTAGTATATTGGGACTAGCGGGGGAGGACAATGAGCAGTTCTTC; CDR3aa: CASSILGLAGEDNEQFF
abundance: once; v_gene: TRBV6-1; j_gene: TRBJ2-3; d_gene: NA; CDR3nt: TGTGCCAGCAGATCACAGAGCACAGATACGCAGTATTTT; CDR3aa: CASRSQSTDTQYF
abundance: NA; v_gene: TRBV5-4; j_gene: TRBJ2-3; d_gene: NA; CDR3nt: TGTGCCAGCAGCTTGTCCCCGGCAGATACGCAGTATTTT; CDR3aa: CASSLSPADTQYF
abundance: NA; v_gene: TRBV28; j_gene: TRBJ1-2; d_gene: NA; CDR3nt: TGTGCCAGCAGTCCTTTACTAGGGTTCTATGGCTACACCTTC; CDR3aa: CASSPLLGFYGYTF
abundance: once; v_gene: TRBV9; j_gene: TRBJ2-4; d_gene: TRBD1; CDR3nt: TGTGCCAGCAGCGTAGCAGACACAGGGGCCAACATTCAGTACTTC; CDR3aa: CASSVADTGANIQYF
abundance: NA; v_gene: TRBV11-2; j_gene: TRBJ2-2; d_gene: TRBD2; CDR3nt: TGTGCCAGCAGGGGTCCTAGCGGAAACACCGGGGAGCTGTTTTTT; CDR3aa: CASRGPSGNTGELFF
abundance: NA; v_gene: TRBV5-1; j_gene: TRBJ1-1; d_gene: NA; CDR3nt: TGCGCCAGCAGCTTCGGGACTGTGAACACTGAAGCTTTCTTT; CDR3aa: CASSFGTVNTEAFF
abundance: NA; v_gene: TRBV5-4; j_gene: TRBJ2-1; d_gene: TRBD2; CDR3nt: TGTGCCAGCAGCTTGTCCCTAGCGGGATTTTTGGGAGATGGCCGCAATGAGCAGTTCTTC; CDR3aa: CASSLSLAGFLGDGRNEQFF
abundance: NA; v_gene: TRBV18; j_gene: TRBJ2-7; d_gene: NA; CDR3nt: TGTGCCAGCTCACCAGGGACTGGCTCCTACGAGCAGTACTTC; CDR3aa: CASSPGTGSYEQYF
abundance: NA; v_gene: TRBV2; j_gene: TRBJ2-7; d_gene: NA; CDR3nt: TGTGCCAGCAGGGAGGACAGCTACGAGCAGTACTTC; CDR3aa: CASREDSYEQYF
abundance: NA; v_gene: TRBV29-1; j_gene: TRBJ2-7; d_gene: NA; CDR3nt: TGCAGCCGCCGCGGTGAGGAGCAGTACTTC; CDR3aa: CSRRGEEQYF
abundance: NA; v_gene: TRBV9; j_gene: TRBJ2-7; d_gene: NA; CDR3nt: TGTGCCAGCAGCGTACAGGGGTCTAGCTCCTACGAGCAGTACTTC; CDR3aa: CASSVQGSSSYEQYF
abundance: NA; v_gene: TRBV9; j_gene: TRBJ2-7; d_gene: TRBD2; CDR3nt: TGTGCCAGCAGCCCCCGACTAGCGGGGAGCTCCTACGAGCAGTACTTC; CDR3aa: CASSPRLAGSSYEQYF
abundance: NA; v_gene: TRBV11-2; j_gene: TRBJ2-1; d_gene: TRBD2; CDR3nt: TGTGCCAGCAGCCCCGGGACTAGAGCCTACAATGAGCAGTTCTTC; CDR3aa: CASSPGTRAYNEQFF
abundance: once; v_gene: TRBV25-1; j_gene: TRBJ2-1; d_gene: NA; CDR3nt: TGTGCCAGCAGTGAATTAATGGGCTCGCCGTTGGGCAATGAGCAGTTCTTC; CDR3aa: CASSELMGSPLGNEQFF
abundance: NA; v_gene: TRBV5-4; j_gene: TRBJ2-3; d_gene: TRBD2; CDR3nt: TGTGCCAGCAGTCGTTTGGAAAGCGGGAGGACAGATACGCAGTATTTT; CDR3aa: CASSRLESGRTDTQYF
abundance: NA; v_gene: TRBV27; j_gene: TRBJ1-1; d_gene: TRBD1; CDR3nt: TGTGCCAGCAGTAATGACAGGGCCATGAACACTGAAGCTTTCTTT; CDR3aa: CASSNDRAMNTEAFF
abundance: NA; v_gene: TRBV6-1; j_gene: TRBJ2-3; d_gene: TRBD2; CDR3nt: TGTGCCAGTACGGGACTAGCGGGAGATACAGATACGCAGTATTTT; CDR3aa: CASTGLAGDTDTQYF
abundance: NA; v_gene: TRBV7-8; j_gene: TRBJ1-2; d_gene: NA; CDR3nt: TGTGCCAGCAGCGATCGGGGGAACTATGGCTACACCTTC; CDR3aa: CASSDRGNYGYTF
abundance: NA; v_gene: TRBV6-1; j_gene: TRBJ1-5; d_gene: NA; CDR3nt: TGTGCCAGCATACGGGCAGGGTATGATCAGCCCCAGCATTTT; CDR3aa: CASIRAGYDQPQHF
abundance: NA; v_gene: TRBV19; j_gene: TRBJ2-5; d_gene: NA; CDR3nt: TGTGCCAGAAACGCGGGCGTCGTCAATCAAGAGACCCAGTACTTC; CDR3aa: CARNAGVVNQETQYF
abundance: NA; v_gene: TRBV14; j_gene: TRBJ1-2; d_gene: NA; CDR3nt: TGTGCCAGCAGCCAAAGGACCCGTCTAGCAGGGGCCGACTATGGCTACACCTTC; CDR3aa: CASSQRTRLAGADYGYTF